The 4 T cell receptor beta chains in this list originate from one sample, sequenced in a study of T cell responses to AZD1222 COVID-19 vaccine. Libraries were prepared by immunoSEQ multiplex PCR; TCRdb keeps only in-frame clonotypes and omits some of them. Of about 130,000 clones listed, around 92% are singletons. The material sequenced was peripheral blood, taken 28 days after the second AZD1222 dose. The receptor source for this set is an adult who received the AZD1222 COVID-19 vaccine.

The chain is built from TRBV5-1 and TRBJ1-6, with TRBD1 as a possible D gene (6 bases). The CDR3 contains 14 residues. V lost 4 bases and J lost 4, with 9 bases in between. The germline V gene has CDR1 SGHRS and CDR2 YFSETQ. The CDR3 coding sequence is TGCGCCAGCAGCCCAGGACAGTATAATTCACCCCTCCACTTT. Amino acid sequence: CASSPGQYNSPLHF.

The J gene is TRBJ1-5, the V gene TRBV7-2, with D unclear. CDR3 length: 16 residues. Trimming removed 1 base at V and 4 bases at J, with 14 bases between. Germline values: CDR1 SGHTA, CDR2 FQGNSA. The CDR3 spells CASSLVGSSPNQPQHF. The CDR3 DNA sequence: TGTGCCAGCAGCTTAGTTGGGAGCTCCCCAAATCAGCCCCAGCATTTT. Complete variable domain (other parts from reference TRBV7-2 and TRBJ1-5): GAGVSQSPSNKVTEKGKDVELRCDPISGHTALYWYRQSLGQGLEFLIYFQGNSAPDKSGLPSDRFSAERTGGSVSTLTIQRTQQEDSAVYLCASSLVGSSPNQPQHFGDGTRLSIL.

The chain is built from TRBV4-2 and TRBJ2-3; 7 positions match TRBD2. The CDR3 has 18 residues. Trimming took 1 base from V and 4 from J; bases not matched to a gene: 14. Per germline, CDR1 LGHNA and CDR2 YNFKEQ. This chain's CDR3 is CASSQGPPGGGRPDTQYF. The CDR3 DNA reads as TGTGCCAGCAGCCAAGGCCCGCCGGGGGGAGGGCGCCCAGATACGCAGTATTTT.

The chain combines TRBV6-2 or TRBV6-3 with TRBJ2-1; D might be TRBD2 (5 bases). In germline, CDR1 is MNHEY, CDR2 SVGEGT. The CDR3 sequence is 15 residues long. V was cut by 0 bases and J by 8 bases, with 14 bases left in between. The CDR3 region is CASSYSSTGWDEQFF. CDR3 coding DNA: TGTGCCAGCAGTTACTCCAGTACGGGGTGGGATGAGCAGTTCTTC.